Below are 15 T cell receptor beta chains sequenced from a single sample in a study of blood T cell repertoires in COVID-19. Sequenced by immunoSEQ multiplex PCR; TCRdb stores in-frame clones only, minus some. The data contain 300,000 to 350,000 clones, just over 85% of them singletons. Sequencing input: PBMCs or T cells enriched from blood (not recorded which). The receptor source for this set is a woman aged 40 to 50 with acute COVID-19.

This sequence joins TRBV5-1 and TRBJ1-1; D uncertain. The germline V and J ends were trimmed by 4 bases and 0 bases, with 10 bases remaining between them. This CDR3 has 14 amino acids. Germline V gives CDR1 SGHRS, CDR2 YFSETQ. In DNA form, the CDR3 reads TGCGCCAGCAGCCCCGACACCGTGAACACTGAAGCTTTCTTT. Protein product: CASSPDTVNTEAFF.

This clone was recorded once. V usage is TRBV5-1 and J usage is TRBJ2-2; D might be TRBD2 (5 bases). V was cut by 4 bases and J by 4 bases, with 14 bases left in between. The CDR3 covers 15 residues. The germline gives CDR1 SGHRS, CDR2 YFSETQ. The CDR3 DNA reads TGCGCCAGCAGCCCGGCGGAGCGGATCACCGGGGAGCTGTTTTTT. Its translation is CASSPAERITGELFF.

This chain uses TRBV28 with TRBJ2-7, with D possibly matching TRBD2 (5 bases). Trimming pared 0 bases from V and 0 bases from J, leaving 9 bases between. There are 15 residues in the CDR3. Germline CDR1 MDHEN, CDR2 SYDVKM. The CDR3 coding sequence is TGTGCCAGCAGTTTATGGAGGGAGAGCTCCTACGAGCAGTACTTC. Translation gives CASSLWRESSYEQYF.

This rearrangement joins TRBV27 to TRBJ1-6; tentatively, D is TRBD1 (6 bases). CDR3 length: 17 residues. V was trimmed by 5 bases and J by 6 bases, leaving 20 bases between them. Germline V gene lookup returns CDR1 MNHEY and CDR2 SMNVEV (reference sequence). The CDR3 loop reads CASSPQIPTGSNSPLHF. The CDR3 DNA is TGTGCCAGCAGTCCACAGATACCAACAGGGAGTAATTCACCCCTCCACTTT.

The rearrangement uses TRBV9 and TRBJ2-1, with D perhaps TRBD1 (7 bases). Germline lookup yields CDR1 SGDLS and CDR2 YYNGEE. Trimming took off 0 bases at V and 9 bases at J, with 16 bases between the two ends. The CDR3 runs 15 residues. DNA for the CDR3: TGTGCCAGCAGCGTAGTGGCAGGGGGGCCTACTGAGCAGTTCTTC. Translated: CASSVVAGGPTEQFF.

The V gene is TRBV5-5, the J gene TRBJ2-3; 11 nucleotides agree with TRBD2. The germline V gene has CDR1 SGHKS and CDR2 YYEKEE (reference sequence). V dropped 4 bases and J dropped 2; count of bases not matched to a gene: 12. This CDR3 comprises 18 residues. CDR3 residues: CASSLVGTSGYHTDTQYF. Written as DNA, the CDR3 is TGTGCCAGCAGCCTCGTCGGGACTAGCGGATACCACACAGATACGCAGTATTTT. The full variable domain, with the rest looked up from reference TRBV5-5 and TRBJ2-3, is DAGVTQSPTHLIKTRGQQVTLRCSPISGHKSVSWYQQVLGQGPQFIFQYYEKEERGRGNFPDRFSARQFPNYSSELNVNALLLGDSALYLCASSLVGTSGYHTDTQYFGPGTRLTVL.

CDR3 sequence (DNA): TGTGCCAGCAGACCCCCGGGACAGGGAATAGATACGCAGTATTTT. This codes for CASRPPGQGIDTQYF. The chain employs TRBV27 and TRBJ2-3, with 9 nucleotides matching TRBD1. V was clipped by 6 bases and J by 5 bases; unmatched bases: 9. The CDR3 extends over 15 amino acids. Germline CDR1 reads MNHEY; CDR2 reads SMNVEV (reference sequence).

This chain uses TRBV6-5 with TRBJ1-2; no firm D call. CDR3 length: 13 amino acids. Germline loops: CDR1 MNHEY, CDR2 SVGAGI. The V end lost 7 bases, the J end lost 3 bases, and 12 bases lay between the germline ends. CDR3 sequence (DNA): TGTGCCAGCACCCCTGGCAGTCACTATGGCTACACCTTC. It is translated as CASTPGSHYGYTF.

The chain uses TRBV28 and TRBJ2-1; a weak D match, TRBD2 (6 bases). This CDR3 comprises 14 residues. Trimming pared 2 bases from V and 1 base from J, leaving 6 bases between. Germline V CDR1 and CDR2: MDHEN, SYDVKM. The CDR3 bases are TGTGCCAGCAGTTTACTAGCGTCCTACAATGAGCAGTTCTTC. It codes for CASSLLASYNEQFF.

The chain links TRBV6-2 or TRBV6-3 to TRBJ2-7, with 12 bases aligning to TRBD1. Germline V gene lookup returns CDR1 MNHEY and CDR2 SVGEGT. This CDR3 comprises 18 residues. V shed 6 bases, J shed 4 bases, and the junction held 16 bases outside the gene matches. The CDR3 coding sequence is TGTGCCAGCAGCCACCCCTCCGGGACAGGGGGCTCCAATTACGAGCAGTACTTC. This translates into CASSHPSGTGGSNYEQYF.

V usage is TRBV9 and J usage is TRBJ2-1; weak D call: TRBD2 (5 bases). Germline V lookup: CDR1 SGDLS, CDR2 YYNGEE. V lost 1 base and J 9 bases, leaving 14 bases between the germline ends. The CDR3 spans 14 residues. CDR3 nucleotide sequence: TGTGCCAGCAGCGTATCAGAAGCGGTTATTGAGCAGTTCTTC. It yields the protein CASSVSEAVIEQFF.

The gene calls are TRBV3-1 (or the pseudogene TRBV3-2) and TRBJ1-2, with D perhaps matching TRBD1 (6 bases). Germline CDR1 and CDR2: LGHDT and YNNKEL (reference sequence). Trimming removed 4 bases from V and 8 bases from J, with 17 bases in between. This CDR3 contains 14 residues. Here the CDR3 DNA reads TGTGCCAGCAGCCCCTCCGGGGGGGCGGGGGGCTACACCTTC. This translates into CASSPSGGAGGYTF.

There are a few counts of this clone. The chain uses TRBV5-1 and TRBJ2-7; 8 bases line up with TRBD1. Germline V gene lookup returns CDR1 SGHRS and CDR2 YFSETQ. The length of the CDR3 is 14 residues. V dropped 4 bases and J dropped 7; count of bases not matched to a gene: 10. The CDR3 region is CASSRGQALGEQYF. As DNA, the CDR3 is TGCGCCAGCAGCCGGGGACAGGCCTTGGGGGAGCAGTACTTC.

J is TRBJ1-2 and V is TRBV19; D is perhaps TRBD1 (5 bases). The V end lost 3 bases, the J end lost 8 bases, and 16 bases lay between the germline ends. The CDR3 is made up of 14 amino acids. The germline V gene encodes CDR1 LNHDA and CDR2 SQIVND (reference sequence). The CDR3 DNA follows: TGTGCCAGTAGTATTTCAGGGTCGGACGGGGGCTACACCTTC. Residues: CASSISGSDGGYTF.

The V and J genes are TRBV19 and TRBJ2-7; TRBD1 aligns across 11 bases. This CDR3 is 15 amino acids long. V dropped 3 bases and J dropped 4; count of bases not matched to a gene: 5. CDR1 is LNHDA and CDR2 is SQIVND in the germline V gene (reference sequence). For the CDR3, the DNA is TGTGCCAGTAGTATTTTTGGGACAGGGGGATACGAGCAGTACTTC. Its translation: CASSIFGTGGYEQYF.